These 29 T cell receptor beta chains were sequenced from one sample in a study of cytomegalovirus exposure and HLA in healthy donors. Vbeta (60) and Jbeta (13) primers were used in the PCR. Assay used: immunoSEQ multiplex PCR; TCRdb lists only in-frame clones, some missing. The sample has over 100,000 clones, 70% to 80% seen once. The sample was PBMCs. The receptors come from a female donor in good health and CMV-seronegative.

This clone was counted once. V usage is TRBV13 and J usage is TRBJ2-7; 10 bases are shared with TRBD1. The junction had 6 bases not matched to a gene; V was cut back by 5 bases and J by 2 bases. Germline-derived CDR1 and CDR2 are PRHDT and FYEKMQ (reference sequence). This CDR3 is 15 amino acids long. The CDR3 DNA reads as TGTGCCAGCAGCGGACGCGGGACAGGGGCCTACGAGCAGTACTTC. Amino acid sequence: CASSGRGTGAYEQYF.

This clone has more than one count but fewer than ten. The chain couples TRBV6-5 to TRBJ2-1, with 9 bases that match TRBD2. The CDR3 loop spans 13 amino acids. V was pared by 5 bases and J by 9 bases, with 5 bases of the junction left unmatched. Germline V gives CDR1 MNHEY, CDR2 SVGAGI. The CDR3 region is CASSSSGSGEQFF. In DNA form, the CDR3 reads TGTGCCAGCAGTAGTAGCGGGAGCGGTGAGCAGTTCTTC.

This chain uses TRBV7-9 with TRBJ2-1, with 8 bases that match TRBD1. Germline loops: CDR1 SEHNR, CDR2 FQNEAQ (reference sequence). The CDR3 is 14 residues long. Trimming cost V 3 bases and J 7 bases; bases outside gene matches: 5. CDR3 in DNA: TGTGCCAGCAGCTTTCGGACAGGGTTAAATGAGCAGTTCTTC. Its translation is CASSFRTGLNEQFF.

The sample holds a few counts of this clone. The J gene is TRBJ1-3, the V gene TRBV7-2; 8 bases are shared with TRBD1. Germline lookup yields CDR1 SGHTA and CDR2 FQGNSA. The CDR3 contains 13 residues. V shed 3 bases and J 8 bases; nucleotides not matched to a gene: 3. The CDR3 protein is CASSLTGADTIYF. For the CDR3, the DNA is TGTGCCAGCAGCTTGACAGGGGCGGACACCATATATTTT. Supplemented by reference TRBV7-2 and TRBJ1-3, the full variable domain reads GAGVSQSPSNKVTEKGKDVELRCDPISGHTALYWYRQSLGQGLEFLIYFQGNSAPDKSGLPSDRFSAERTGGSVSTLTIQRTQQEDSAVYLCASSLTGADTIYFGEGSWLTVV.

This clone was observed a handful of times. The chain has TRBV2 and TRBJ2-5; D is possibly TRBD2 (5 bases). Germline V gives CDR1 SNHLY, CDR2 FYNNEI. Trimming took off 8 bases at V and 4 bases at J, with 14 bases between the two ends. The CDR3 is 13 residues long. The CDR3 here is CASRTLARETQYF. Here the CDR3 DNA reads TGTGCCAGCCGGACCCTAGCTCGAGAGACCCAGTACTTC.

V gene TRBV2 combines with J gene TRBJ1-2; 10 nucleotides line up with TRBD1. Unmatched junction bases numbered 13, after V lost 4 bases and J lost 8 bases. This CDR3 is 16 amino acids long. Germline CDR1 SNHLY, CDR2 FYNNEI. CDR3 region: CASSVNRDRGLDGYTF. CDR3 DNA sequence: TGTGCCAGCAGTGTTAACCGGGACAGGGGCTTAGACGGCTACACCTTC.

The chain joins TRBV27 to TRBJ2-4, with TRBD2 as a possible D gene (7 bases). The germline gives CDR1 MNHEY, CDR2 SMNVEV (reference sequence). The CDR3 contains 17 residues. V was clipped by 3 bases and J by 2 bases, with 17 bases between them. CDR3 DNA sequence: TGTGCCAGCAGTTTCCTCGCGGGGGCATGGTCCAAAAACATTCAGTACTTC. Translating it yields CASSFLAGAWSKNIQYF.

J is TRBJ1-2 and V is TRBV6-5; 11 positions agree with TRBD1. In germline, CDR1 is MNHEY, CDR2 SVGAGI. V trimming: 5 bases; J trimming: 8 bases; junction bases outside the gene matches: 4. This CDR3 contains 13 residues. CDR3 region: CASSPRDRGGYTF. DNA of the CDR3: TGTGCCAGCAGTCCCCGGGACAGGGGGGGCTACACCTTC.

This clone was counted between two and nine times. The chain carries TRBV6-5 and TRBJ2-7; perhaps TRBD2 as D (5 bases). Germline CDR1 MNHEY, CDR2 SVGAGI. The CDR3 length is 14 residues. V was clipped by 6 bases and J by 0 bases, with 12 bases between them. The CDR3 here is CASRVRTSSYEQYF. In DNA, the CDR3 is TGTGCCAGCAGGGTCAGGACTTCCTCCTACGAGCAGTACTTC.

This clone was seen more than once but under ten times. V gene TRBV7-9 combines with J gene TRBJ2-1; 15 bases match TRBD2. CDR1 and CDR2 from the germline V gene are SEHNR and FQNEAQ (reference sequence). Trimming at V came to 0 bases and at J to 9 bases, leaving 3 bases not matched to a gene. The CDR3 sequence is 16 residues long. This CDR3 reads CASSLAAGLAGGEQFF. CDR3 nucleotides: TGTGCCAGCAGCTTAGCAGCGGGACTAGCGGGAGGTGAGCAGTTCTTC.

V is TRBV11-3 and J is TRBJ2-3; 8 bases align to TRBD2. Germline CDR1 reads SGHNT; CDR2 reads YENEEA. The CDR3 runs 16 residues. V shed 5 bases, J shed 0 bases, and the junction held 7 bases outside the gene matches. CDR3 sequence (DNA): TGTGCCAGCAGCCTAGGACTAGCAGCTAGCACAGATACGCAGTATTTT. It specifies CASSLGLAASTDTQYF. Full variable domain (remainder filled in from reference TRBV11-3 and TRBJ2-3): EAGVVQSPRYKIIEKKQPVAFWCNPISGHNTLYWYLQNLGQGPELLIRYENEEAVDDSQLPKDRFSAERLKGVDSTLKIQPAELGDSAVYLCASSLGLAASTDTQYFGPGTRLTVL.

This clone has more than one count but fewer than ten. This chain links TRBV15 with TRBJ2-7; D is perhaps TRBD1 (5 bases). The V gene's germline CDR1 is LNHNV and CDR2 YYDKDF (reference sequence). Trimming left V 5 bases short and J 3 bases short, with 14 bases between. This CDR3 is 14 amino acids long. The CDR3 region has the DNA TGTGCCACCAGCGGGTTGCAGGGTTTCTACGAGCAGTACTTC. Translating it yields CATSGLQGFYEQYF.

The V call is TRBV5-6, the J call TRBJ2-7; TRBD2 might be the D (5 bases). V lost 4 bases to trimming and J lost 4 bases, with 12 bases between them. CDR1 SGHDT and CDR2 YYEEEE come from the germline V gene. The CDR3 covers 13 residues. The CDR3 sequence is CASSPGSGYEQYF. The DNA of the CDR3 is TGTGCCAGCAGCCCCGGCTCGGGGTACGAGCAGTACTTC.

The genes are TRBV28 and TRBJ1-1; 7 bases line up with TRBD1. There are 14 residues in the CDR3. The J segment lost 6 bases and the V segment lost 8 bases, leaving 12 bases of the junction unmatched. Germline-derived CDR1 and CDR2 are MDHEN and SYDVKM. This chain's CDR3 is CASVTTAGGPEAFF. The CDR3 DNA is TGTGCCAGCGTTACGACGGCAGGGGGACCTGAAGCTTTCTTT.

The V gene is TRBV5-1, the J gene TRBJ1-4; TRBD1 matches at 7 bases. The CDR3 spans 14 residues. V shed 0 bases and J 7 bases; nucleotides not matched to a gene: 3. Germline CDR1 and CDR2: SGHRS and YFSETQ. The CDR3 DNA follows: TGCGCCAGCAGCTTGGGGACAGGTATTGAAAAACTGTTTTTT. Protein sequence: CASSLGTGIEKLFF.

J is TRBJ1-2 and V is TRBV6-1; perhaps TRBD1 as D (6 bases). Trimming took off 6 bases at V and 3 bases at J, with 8 bases between the two ends. There are 12 residues in the CDR3. Germline V gene lookup returns CDR1 MNHNS and CDR2 SASEGT. CDR3 nucleotide sequence: TGTGCCAGCAGATGGACAGACTATGGCTACACCTTC. Protein sequence: CASRWTDYGYTF.

The gene calls are TRBV10-1 and TRBJ2-7, with 9 bases that match TRBD2. The V and J ends lost 0 bases and 3 bases, in that order; junction bases with no gene match: 12. Germline V gives CDR1 WNHNN, CDR2 SYGVQD (reference sequence). The CDR3 has 18 amino acids. In DNA, the CDR3 is TGCGCCAGCAGTGAGTCCTGCGGGAGGGCCGTTAGGATCTACGAGCAGTACTTC. Its protein product is CASSESCGRAVRIYEQYF.

This clone was counted a few times. The CDR3 loop is CASSQSPAVGANVLTF. In nucleotides, the CDR3 is TGCGCCAGCAGCCAGTCTCCAGCGGTTGGGGCCAACGTCCTGACTTTC. V is TRBV4-3 and J is TRBJ2-6; the D gene is possibly TRBD2 (5 bases). From germline, CDR1 is LGHNA and CDR2 YSLEER. This CDR3 is 16 amino acids long. The V and J ends lost 3 bases and 3 bases respectively, with 12 bases between them.

The rearrangement links TRBV5-6 to TRBJ2-7, with D possibly TRBD2 on 6 matching bases. Germline assignment: CDR1 SGHDT and CDR2 YYEEEE. The CDR3 runs 12 residues. Trimming left V 2 bases short and J 4 bases short, with 7 bases between. The CDR3 region is CASSFGGYEQYF. CDR3 coding DNA: TGTGCCAGCAGCTTTGGGGGGTACGAGCAGTACTTC.

The chain combines TRBV9 with TRBJ1-1, with TRBD1 as a possible D gene (6 bases). Per germline, CDR1 SGDLS and CDR2 YYNGEE. This CDR3 spans 14 amino acids. V lost 2 bases to trimming and J lost 0 bases, with 8 bases between them. The CDR3 DNA reads as TGTGCCAGCAGCGTTGGACAGCTGAACACTGAAGCTTTCTTT. Translated: CASSVGQLNTEAFF.

The chain is built from TRBV15 and TRBJ2-1; 11 positions agree with TRBD2. From germline, CDR1 is LNHNV and CDR2 YYDKDF (reference sequence). This CDR3 has 15 amino acids. The trim removed 5 bases at V and 9 bases at J, leaving 9 bases unmatched. The CDR3 reads CATSPSSGRSGEQFF. The CDR3 DNA reads TGTGCCACCAGCCCCTCTAGCGGGAGGAGTGGTGAGCAGTTCTTC.

This clone has only a few counts. This chain links TRBV4-3 with TRBJ2-1, with 8 bases fitting TRBD2. J lost 7 bases, V lost 0 bases, and 11 bases had no gene match. CDR3 length equals 17 residues. The germline V gene encodes CDR1 LGHNA and CDR2 YSLEER. CDR3 in DNA: TGCGCCAGCAGCCAAGATTCGGGAGGGCCCGAGAGGAATGAGCAGTTCTTC. Translated: CASSQDSGGPERNEQFF.

The chain employs TRBV30 and TRBJ1-1, with TRBD1 identical over 7 bases. This CDR3 is built from 13 residues. Germline V gives CDR1 GTSNPN, CDR2 SVGIG (reference sequence). V trimming: 3 bases; J trimming: 2 bases; junction bases outside the gene matches: 3. The CDR3 here is CAWSRDSNTEAFF. Here the CDR3 DNA reads TGTGCCTGGAGCCGGGACAGTAACACTGAAGCTTTCTTT.

This chain connects TRBV27 to TRBJ1-2; D is unclear. This CDR3 comprises 13 residues. V lost 3 bases and J 3 bases, leaving 8 bases between the germline ends. Per germline, CDR1 MNHEY and CDR2 SMNVEV (reference sequence). Here the CDR3 DNA reads TGTGCCAGCAGTTTTGGGCCCCACTATGGCTACACCTTC. Protein sequence: CASSFGPHYGYTF.

The table lists this clone with a few counts. The chain recombines TRBV4-1 with TRBJ2-1; 7 nucleotides line up with TRBD1. Trimming took 3 bases from V and 4 from J; bases not matched to a gene: 6. CDR3 length: 15 amino acids. The germline V gene has CDR1 MGHRA and CDR2 YSYEKL. This CDR3 reads CASSQDRDRYNEQFF. In DNA form, the CDR3 reads TGCGCCAGCAGCCAGGACCGGGACAGATACAATGAGCAGTTCTTC.

This clone was seen a few times. The rearrangement joins TRBV29-1 to TRBJ2-1; 9 bases align to TRBD2. V shed 8 bases and J 5 bases; nucleotides not matched to a gene: 10. CDR1 and CDR2 from the germline V gene are SQVTM and ANQGSEA. The CDR3 covers 14 residues. This CDR3 reads CSYPSSGAHNEQFF. Here the CDR3 DNA reads TGCAGCTATCCGTCTAGCGGGGCACACAATGAGCAGTTCTTC.

This chain's CDR3 is CASSSTTRALTGGEQYF. CDR3 nucleotides: TGTGCCAGCAGTTCCACCACCCGGGCTTTAACCGGGGGTGAGCAGTACTTC. This chain uses TRBV27 with TRBJ2-7; TRBD2 is a possible D gene (6 bases). V lost 4 bases and J 7 bases, leaving 26 bases between the germline ends. The CDR3 runs to 17 residues. CDR1 and CDR2 (germline): MNHEY, SMNVEV (reference sequence).

V usage is TRBV4-3 and J usage is TRBJ2-3, with 10 positions matching TRBD2. The CDR3 covers 16 residues. Germline values: CDR1 LGHNA, CDR2 YSLEER. Trimming took 3 bases from V and 2 from J; bases not matched to a gene: 5. DNA of the CDR3: TGCGCCAGCAGCCATCAACTAGCGGGGATCACAGATACGCAGTATTTT. Encoded protein: CASSHQLAGITDTQYF.

The count of this clone is one. CDR3 nucleotides: TGTGCCAGCAGTGAGACAGGGGGCTCTGGGGCCAACGTCCTGACTTTC. It is translated as CASSETGGSGANVLTF. This chain links TRBV6-4 with TRBJ2-6; 9 bases agree with TRBD1. Germline V lookup: CDR1 MRHNA, CDR2 SNTAGT. The CDR3 is 16 residues long. J lost 0 bases, V lost 3 bases, and 0 bases had no gene match.